Sequencing of this T cell receptor (beta chain) was carried out in a study of OX40 agonist ivuxolimab in advanced cancers. At the level of the study: Patients' therapy was ivuxolimab, an antibody that acts as an agonist of OX40 (CD134). Intravenous ivuxolimab was administered to patients every 2 weeks at 0.01 to 10 mg/kg.

With respect to this clone: Antigen unknown.

Sequenced by immunoSEQ multiplex PCR; TCRdb stores in-frame clones only, minus some. The sample comprises more than 65,000 clones, approximately 80% of which are singletons, and over 4.5% rests with the top ten. Germline V gives CDR1 SGHRS, CDR2 YFSETQ. This CDR3 is 17 amino acids long. V shed 5 bases, J shed 3 bases, and the junction held 12 bases outside the gene matches. General study findings and limits: CD4+ and CD8+ blood T cells expanded clonally by week 6 at 0.1 to 3.0 mg/kg. Some nonresponders additionally presented with little normalized T-cell clonal expansion.

The source is an adult with an advanced solid tumor such as melanoma, head and neck, liver or kidney cancer. The V and J genes are TRBV5-1 and TRBJ2-2; 8 nucleotides line up with TRBD2. Sequenced here: CD4+ or CD8+ T cells sorted from blood, sampled in a trial of the OX40 agonist ivuxolimab. CDR3 in amino acids: CASSSSGTRDDTGELFF. CDR3 bases: TGCGCCAGCAGTTCCTCCGGGACTAGAGACGACACCGGGGAGCTGTTTTTT. The entire variable domain, with the rest obtained from reference TRBV5-1 and TRBJ2-2, is as follows: KAGVTQTPRYLIKTRGQQVTLSCSPISGHRSVSWYQQTPGQGLQFLFEYFSETQRNKGNFPGRFSGRQFSNSRSEMNVSTLELGDSALYLCASSSSGTRDDTGELFFGEGSRLTVL.